This T cell receptor beta chain was obtained from a study of shared clonotypes between healthy human individuals. Method: immunoSEQ multiplex PCR; TCRdb's copy keeps in-frame clones and lacks some. The sample shows some 1 million clones, about 75% of them seen only once. Findings of the study overall: Researchers sampled only blood; tissue repertoires likely differ.

Details on this clone: Its antigen is undetermined. Other DNA sequences in this specimen translate into the identical CDR3.

This TCR came from a man aged 18-30 years in good health. Material for sequencing was memory CD4+ T cells sorted from blood. Described subset: CD45RA-negative fraction.

CDR3 region: CASSVVGSTDTQYF. DNA for the CDR3: TGTGCCAGCAGCGTAGTTGGATCTACCGATACGCAGTATTTT. The chain couples TRBV9 to TRBJ2-3; D remains ambiguous. Germline CDR1 and CDR2: SGDLS and YYNGEE. Trimming stripped 0 bases from V and 6 bases from J, with 11 bases between. CDR3 length: 14 amino acids.